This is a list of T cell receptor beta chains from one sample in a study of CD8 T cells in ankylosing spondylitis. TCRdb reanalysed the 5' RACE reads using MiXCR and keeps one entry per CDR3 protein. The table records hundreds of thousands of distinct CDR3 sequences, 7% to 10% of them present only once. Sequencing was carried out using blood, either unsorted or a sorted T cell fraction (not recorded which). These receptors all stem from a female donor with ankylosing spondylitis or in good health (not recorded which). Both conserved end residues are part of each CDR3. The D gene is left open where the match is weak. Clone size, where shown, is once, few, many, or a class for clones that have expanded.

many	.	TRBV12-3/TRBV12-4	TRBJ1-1	TGTGCCAGCACCCCATCCCCACGGCCCCAAGCTTTCTTT	CASTPSPRPQAFF
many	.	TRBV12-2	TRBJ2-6	TGTGCAAGTCGCAACCCGTGGGCCAACGTCCTGACTTTC	CASRNPWANVLTF
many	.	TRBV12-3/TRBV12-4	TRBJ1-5	TGTGCCAGCAGTCTCCGGACAGTCTTCGATCAGCCCCAGCATTTT	CASSLRTVFDQPQHF
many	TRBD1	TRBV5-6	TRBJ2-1	TGTGCCAGCAGTGCCGGGACAGGGGGCTGGGAGGCGTTCTTC	CASSAGTGGWEAFF
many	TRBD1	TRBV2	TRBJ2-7	TGTGCCAGCAGTGAAAGGGTGGGACAGGGTCGCGAGCAGTACTTC	CASSERVGQGREQYF
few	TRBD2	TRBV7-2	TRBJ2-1	TGTGCCAGCAGCTTAAGCGGGAGGGTCTACAATGAGCAGTTCTTC	CASSLSGRVYNEQFF
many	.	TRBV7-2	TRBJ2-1	TGTGCCAGCAGCTTAGGGGCCGTATACAATGAGCAGTTCTTC	CASSLGAVYNEQFF
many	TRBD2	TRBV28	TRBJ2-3	TGTGCCAGCTCGCCCTTTCTAGCGGGAGTCAGCACAGATACGCAGTATTTT	CASSPFLAGVSTDTQYF
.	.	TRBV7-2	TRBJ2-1	TGTGCCAGCAGCTCTCCTCCCCTGTACAATGAGCAGTTCTTC	CASSSPPLYNEQFF
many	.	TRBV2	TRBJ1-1	TGTGCCAGCAGTGAAACAGGGAACACTGAAGCTTTCTTT	CASSETGNTEAFF
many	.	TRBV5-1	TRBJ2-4	TGCGCCAGCAGCTTGTATCCCCTCGGAGGGGACATTCAGTACTTC	CASSLYPLGGDIQYF
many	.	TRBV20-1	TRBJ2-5	TGCAGTGCTAGAGAGGAGGGGGGGTCGGAAGAGACCCAGTACTTC	CSAREEGGSEETQYF
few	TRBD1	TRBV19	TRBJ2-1	TGTGCCAGTAGTATACTGGGACAGGGAGTGATCTCCTACAATGAGCAGTTCTTC	CASSILGQGVISYNEQFF
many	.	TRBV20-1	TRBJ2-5	TGCAGTGCTTCGGGGACGGAGGGTTGGACCCAGTACTTC	CSASGTEGWTQYF
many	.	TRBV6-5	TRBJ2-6	TGTGCCAGCAGTTACTCACCTGGCTCTGGGGCCAACGTCCTGACTTTC	CASSYSPGSGANVLTF
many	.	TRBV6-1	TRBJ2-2	TGTGCCAGCAGTGAAGCCCGGTTCCCGAACACCGGGGAGCTGTTTTTT	CASSEARFPNTGELFF
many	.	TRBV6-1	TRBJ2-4	TGTGCCAGCAGTACCACTAGTGCCAAAAACATTCAGTACTTC	CASSTTSAKNIQYF
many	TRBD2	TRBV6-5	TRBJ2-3	TGTGCCAGCAGTTACGGGACTAGCGGGAGTCAAGATACGCAGTATTTT	CASSYGTSGSQDTQYF
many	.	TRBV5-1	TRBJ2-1	TGCGCCAGCACCTCATTTGAGGAGTCCTACAATGAGCAGTTCTTC	CASTSFEESYNEQFF
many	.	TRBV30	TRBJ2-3	TGTGCCTGCCAGGAGGGTACAGCTAGCACAGATACGCAGTATTTT	CACQEGTASTDTQYF
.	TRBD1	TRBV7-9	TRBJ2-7	TGTGCCAGCAGCCCCCGACAGGGGAACGAGCAGTACTTC	CASSPRQGNEQYF
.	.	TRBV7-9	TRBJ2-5	TGTGCCAGCAGCTTAGCGCTTCGGGAGACCCAGTACTTC	CASSLALRETQYF
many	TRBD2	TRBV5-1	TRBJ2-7	TGCGCCAGTTCCGAGCGGGAGGGCCCCTCCTACGGAATCGAGCAGTACTTC	CASSEREGPSYGIEQYF
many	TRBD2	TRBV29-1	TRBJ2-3	TGCAGCGCTGAGGCTAGCGGAGATACGCAGTATTTT	CSAEASGDTQYF
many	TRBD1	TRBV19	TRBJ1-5	TGTGCCAGTAGAACAGGGGTTAGCAATCAGCCCCAGCATTTT	CASRTGVSNQPQHF
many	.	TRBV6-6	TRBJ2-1	TGTGCCAGCACCCAGGAGGGGAGTGAGCAGTTCTTC	CASTQEGSEQFF
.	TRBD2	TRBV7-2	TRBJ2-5	TGTGCCAGCAGCTTAAGTCTAGCGGGCCAGTACTTC	CASSLSLAGQYF
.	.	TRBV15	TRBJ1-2	TGTGCCACCAGCAGAGATCGCCGCGCAGAGGATGGCTACACCTTC	CATSRDRRAEDGYTF
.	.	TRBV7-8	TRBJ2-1	TGTGCCAGCAGCTTAGCCGGCTGGGGAAATGAGCAGTTCTTC	CASSLAGWGNEQFF
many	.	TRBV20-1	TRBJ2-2	TGCAGTGCTAGAACCACCACCGGGGAGCTGTTTTTT	CSARTTTGELFF
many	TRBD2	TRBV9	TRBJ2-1	TGTGCCAGCAGCGCCGGGACTAGCGGGAGTAATGAGCAGTTCTTC	CASSAGTSGSNEQFF
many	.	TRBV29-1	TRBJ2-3	TGCAGCGCCCTAATCGGAGGGACTCTGGGGGATACGCAGTATTTT	CSALIGGTLGDTQYF
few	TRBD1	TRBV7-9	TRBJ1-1	TGTGCCAGCAGTACCGGGACAGGGATTGAAGCTTTCTTT	CASSTGTGIEAFF
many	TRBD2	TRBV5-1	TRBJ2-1	TGCGCCAGCAGCTTGGGAGTCCTAGCGGGAGGACGCAATGAGCAGTTCTTC	CASSLGVLAGGRNEQFF
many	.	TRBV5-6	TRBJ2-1	TGTGCCAGCAGCTTCCGCCCGGGGATGGATGAGCAGTTCTTC	CASSFRPGMDEQFF
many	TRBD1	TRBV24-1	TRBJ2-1	TGTGCCACCAGTGACCCGGACAGGGGTGATCTGTTCTTC	CATSDPDRGDLFF
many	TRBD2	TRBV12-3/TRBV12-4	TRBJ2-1	TGTGCCAGCAGTTCCGGGGGGGCTAGCTCCTACAATGAGCAGTTCTTC	CASSSGGASSYNEQFF
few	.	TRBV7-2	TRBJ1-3	TGTGCCAGCAGCTTAGCCGGGGAGGGAAACACCATATATTTT	CASSLAGEGNTIYF
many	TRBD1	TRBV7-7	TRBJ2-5	TGTGCTAGCAGCCCGACAGGGGTCCCGACGGGGGAGACCCAGTACTTC	CASSPTGVPTGETQYF
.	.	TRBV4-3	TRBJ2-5	TGCGCCAGCAGCCTCTCGCCGGGACATAATTCGGGTGAGACCCAGTACTTC	CASSLSPGHNSGETQYF
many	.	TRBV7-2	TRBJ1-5	TGTGCCAGCAGCCCCGGAACAGGGAGGCAGCCCCAGCATTTT	CASSPGTGRQPQHF
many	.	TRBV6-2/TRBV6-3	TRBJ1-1	TGTGCCAGCAGTCACGACATGAACACTGAAGCTTTCTTT	CASSHDMNTEAFF
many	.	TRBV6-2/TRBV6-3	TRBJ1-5	TGTGCCAGCGGGGGGTTAAGTCAGCCCCAGCATTTT	CASGGLSQPQHF
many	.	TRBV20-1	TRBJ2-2	TGCAGTGCTAGTACAGGCGCCGGGGAGCTGTTTTTT	CSASTGAGELFF
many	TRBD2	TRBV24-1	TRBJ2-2	TGTGCCACCAGTGATTCCGGGACTAGCGGTGAGCTGTTTTTT	CATSDSGTSGELFF
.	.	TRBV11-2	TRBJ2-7	TGTGCCAGCAGCTCGGACAGAGTCCCCATCGAGCAGTACTTC	CASSSDRVPIEQYF
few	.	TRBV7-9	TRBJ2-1	TGTGCCAGCAGCCCCCCCAAGGCGCGATACTCCTACAATGAGCAGTTCTTC	CASSPPKARYSYNEQFF
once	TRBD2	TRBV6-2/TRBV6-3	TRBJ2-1	TGTGCCAGCAGCCCACCCGAGACTAGCCCCGTCTACAATGAGCAGTTCTTC	CASSPPETSPVYNEQFF
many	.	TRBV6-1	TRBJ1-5	TGTGCCAGCAGCCCCTCACCTAGCAATCAGCCCCAGCATTTT	CASSPSPSNQPQHF
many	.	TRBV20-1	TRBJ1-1	TGCAGTGTCGACACTGAAGCTTTCTTT	CSVDTEAFF
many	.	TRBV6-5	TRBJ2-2	TGTGCCAGCAGTTACCGCGGGGCCTCTATGGACACCGGGGAGCTGTTTTTT	CASSYRGASMDTGELFF
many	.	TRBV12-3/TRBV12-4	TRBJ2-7	TGTGCCAGCAGTTTAGAAGGGGGGCGCAGGAACGAGCAGTACTTC	CASSLEGGRRNEQYF
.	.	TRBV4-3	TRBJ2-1	TGCGCCAGCAGCGGAGTCCCCTACAATGAGCAGTTCTTC	CASSGVPYNEQFF
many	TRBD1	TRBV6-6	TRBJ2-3	TGTGCCAGCAGTTCAGGACAGGGGGCGACGCAGTATTTT	CASSSGQGATQYF
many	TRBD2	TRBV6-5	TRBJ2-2	TGTGCCAGCAGTTATTCCCCCAGCGGGGTCACCGGGGAGCTGTTTTTT	CASSYSPSGVTGELFF
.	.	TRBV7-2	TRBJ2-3	TGTGCCAGCAGAGCAAGAACAGATGCGCAGTATTTT	CASRARTDAQYF